The TCR beta chain described here comes from a study of T cell repertoires in cytomegalovirus infection. Whole-study findings and limits: HLA-C-restricted TCR beta clonotypes specific for CMV led the ex vivo response.

The CDR3 loop spans 15 amino acids. The V end was cut by 4 bases, the J end by 4 bases, with 12 bases between. Germline V gene lookup returns CDR1 SGHDT and CDR2 YYEEEE. This clonotype was recorded a few times. Its target is not known. MiXCR was run by TCRdb on the reads, yielding one entry per CDR3 protein. The table lists some 300,000 distinct CDR3 sequences, roughly 17% of them singletons. The TCR sequence derives from a human donor in good health (CMV status not recorded). Some clones in this sample may be carry-over from other donors' samples. The chain has TRBV5-6 and TRBJ1-6; D is perhaps TRBD1 (6 bases). The source material was PBMCs. CDR3 protein: CASSLGTLYNSPLHF. CDR3 in DNA: TGTGCCAGCAGCCTCGGGACACTGTATAATTCACCCCTCCACTTT.